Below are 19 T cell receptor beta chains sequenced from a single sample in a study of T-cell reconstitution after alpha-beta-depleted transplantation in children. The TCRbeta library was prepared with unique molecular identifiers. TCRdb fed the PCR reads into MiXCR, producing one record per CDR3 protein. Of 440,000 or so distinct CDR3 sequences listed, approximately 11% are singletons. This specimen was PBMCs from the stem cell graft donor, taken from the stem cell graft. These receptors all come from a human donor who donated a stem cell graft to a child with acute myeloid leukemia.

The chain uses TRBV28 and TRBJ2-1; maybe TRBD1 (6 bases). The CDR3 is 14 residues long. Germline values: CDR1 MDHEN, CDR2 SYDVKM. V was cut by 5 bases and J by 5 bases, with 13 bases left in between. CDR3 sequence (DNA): TGTGCCAGCAGTCCCGGGACAACCAACAATGAGCAGTTCTTC. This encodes CASSPGTTNNEQFF.

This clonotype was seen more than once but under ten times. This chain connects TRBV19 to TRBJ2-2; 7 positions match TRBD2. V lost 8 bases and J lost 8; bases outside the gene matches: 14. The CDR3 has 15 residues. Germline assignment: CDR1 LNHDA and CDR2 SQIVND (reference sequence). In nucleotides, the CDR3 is TGTGCCAGTGGAGGGCCAGCGGGGAGTTTGGGGGAGCTGTTTTTT. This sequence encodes CASGGPAGSLGELFF.

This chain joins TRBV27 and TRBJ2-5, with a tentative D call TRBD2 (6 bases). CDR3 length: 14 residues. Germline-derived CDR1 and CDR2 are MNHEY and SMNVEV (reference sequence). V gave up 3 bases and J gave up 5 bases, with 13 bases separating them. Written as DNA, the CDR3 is TGTGCCAGCAGTTTGGAGGGTTTTGTGGAGACCCAGTACTTC. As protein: CASSLEGFVETQYF.

For the CDR3, the DNA is TGCAGTGCTAGCCCCTCCATGTTCGAGTGGACTGAAGCTTTCTTT. As protein: CSASPSMFEWTEAFF. The V and J genes are TRBV20-1 and TRBJ1-1; D is uncertain. Per the germline V gene, CDR1 is DFQATT and CDR2 is SNEGSKA (reference sequence). The CDR3 contains 15 residues. The germline V and J ends were trimmed by 3 bases and 5 bases, with 19 bases remaining between them.

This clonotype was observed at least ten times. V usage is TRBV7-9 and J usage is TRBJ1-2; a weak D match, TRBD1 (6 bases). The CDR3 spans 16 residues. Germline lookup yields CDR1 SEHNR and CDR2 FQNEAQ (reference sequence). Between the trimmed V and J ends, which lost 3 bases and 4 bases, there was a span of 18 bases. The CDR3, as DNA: TGTGCCAGCAGCTTGGGCACAGGGAGCAGTATCTATGGCTACACCTTC. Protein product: CASSLGTGSSIYGYTF.

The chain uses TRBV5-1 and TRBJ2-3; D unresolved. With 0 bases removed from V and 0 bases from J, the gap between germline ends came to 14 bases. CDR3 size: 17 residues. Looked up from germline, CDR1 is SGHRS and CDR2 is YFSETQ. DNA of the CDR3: TGCGCCAGCAGCTTGGCCGTTGGGATACCTAGCACAGATACGCAGTATTTT. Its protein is CASSLAVGIPSTDTQYF.

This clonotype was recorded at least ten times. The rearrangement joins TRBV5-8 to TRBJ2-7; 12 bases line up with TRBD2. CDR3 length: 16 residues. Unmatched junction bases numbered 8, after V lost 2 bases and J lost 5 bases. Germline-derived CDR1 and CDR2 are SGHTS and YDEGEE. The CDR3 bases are TGTGCCAGCAGCTTCCTAGCGGGGGGGCTGGGGAACGAGCAGTACGTC. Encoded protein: CASSFLAGGLGNEQYV.

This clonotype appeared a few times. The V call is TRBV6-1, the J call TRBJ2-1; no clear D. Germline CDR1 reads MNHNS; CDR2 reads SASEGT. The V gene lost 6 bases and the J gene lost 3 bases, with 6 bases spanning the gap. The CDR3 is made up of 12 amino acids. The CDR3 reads CASSENYNEQFF. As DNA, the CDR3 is TGTGCCAGCAGCGAAAACTACAATGAGCAGTTCTTC.

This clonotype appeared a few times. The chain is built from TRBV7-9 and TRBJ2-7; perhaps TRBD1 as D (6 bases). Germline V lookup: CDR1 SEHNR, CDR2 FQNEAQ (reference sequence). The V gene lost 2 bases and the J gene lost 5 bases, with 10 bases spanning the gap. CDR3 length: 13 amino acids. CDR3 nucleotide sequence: TGTGCCAGCAGCTTACAGGGGCGGAACGAGCAGTACTTC. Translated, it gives CASSLQGRNEQYF.

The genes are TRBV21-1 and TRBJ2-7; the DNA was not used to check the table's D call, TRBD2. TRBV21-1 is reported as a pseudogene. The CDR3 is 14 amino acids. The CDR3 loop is CASPKVASGDEQYV. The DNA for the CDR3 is TGTGCCAGCCCCAAGGTGGCTAGCGGGGACGAGCAGTACGTC.

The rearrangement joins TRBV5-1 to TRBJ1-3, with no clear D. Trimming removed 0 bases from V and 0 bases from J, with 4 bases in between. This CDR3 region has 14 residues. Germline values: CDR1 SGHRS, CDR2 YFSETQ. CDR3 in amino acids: CASSLGHSGNTIYF. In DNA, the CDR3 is TGCGCCAGCAGCTTGGGGCACTCTGGAAACACCATATATTTT.

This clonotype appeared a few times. For the CDR3, the DNA is TGTGCCAGCAGCTTAGGGAGACGTGGGCCAGCCTACGAGCAGTACGTC. This sequence encodes CASSLGRRGPAYEQYV. The rearrangement uses TRBV7-4 and TRBJ2-7, with D unresolved. V dropped 1 base and J dropped 2 bases, with 15 bases sitting between them. The CDR3 is 16 amino acids. Germline lookup yields CDR1 SGHVT and CDR2 SQSDAQ.

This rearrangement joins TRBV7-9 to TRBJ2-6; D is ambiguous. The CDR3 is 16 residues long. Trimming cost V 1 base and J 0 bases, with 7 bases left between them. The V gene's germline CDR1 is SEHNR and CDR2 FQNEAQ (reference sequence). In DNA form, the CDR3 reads TGTGCCAGCAGCTTAGGGCACTACTCTGGGGCCAACGTCCTGACTTTC. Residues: CASSLGHYSGANVLTF.

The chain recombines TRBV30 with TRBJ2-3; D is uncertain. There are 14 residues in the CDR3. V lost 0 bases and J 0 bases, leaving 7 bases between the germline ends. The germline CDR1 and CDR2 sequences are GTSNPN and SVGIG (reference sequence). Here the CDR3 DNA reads TGTGCCTGGAGTGTCGAAAGGAGCACAGATACGCAGTATTTT. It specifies CAWSVERSTDTQYF.

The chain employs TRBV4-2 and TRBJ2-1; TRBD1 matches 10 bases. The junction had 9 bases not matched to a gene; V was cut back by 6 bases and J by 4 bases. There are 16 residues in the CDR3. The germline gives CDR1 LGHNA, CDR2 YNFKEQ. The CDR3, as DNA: TGTGCCAGCAGTGGTTACGGGACAGGGGATTACAATGAGCAGTTCTTC. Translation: CASSGYGTGDYNEQFF.

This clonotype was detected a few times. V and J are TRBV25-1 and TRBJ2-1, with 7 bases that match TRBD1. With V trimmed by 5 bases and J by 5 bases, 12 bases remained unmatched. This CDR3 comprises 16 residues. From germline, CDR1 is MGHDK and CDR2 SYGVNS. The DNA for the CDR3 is TGTGCCAGCAGTTTTACCGACAGGGATCTAAACAATGAGCAGTTCTTC. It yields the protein CASSFTDRDLNNEQFF.

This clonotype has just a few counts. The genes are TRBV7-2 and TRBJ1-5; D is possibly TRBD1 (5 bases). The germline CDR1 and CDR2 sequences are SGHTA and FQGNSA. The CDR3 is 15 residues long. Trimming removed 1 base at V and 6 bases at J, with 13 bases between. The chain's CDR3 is CASSLVGGEGQPQHF. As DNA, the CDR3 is TGTGCCAGCAGCTTAGTGGGGGGGGAGGGTCAGCCCCAGCATTTT.

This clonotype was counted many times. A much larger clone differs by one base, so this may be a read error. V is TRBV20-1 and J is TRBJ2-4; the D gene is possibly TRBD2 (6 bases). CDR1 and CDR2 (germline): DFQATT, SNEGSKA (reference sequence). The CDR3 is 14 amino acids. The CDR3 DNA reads TGCAGTGCTAGCAAACCGGGAGCCAAAAACAGTCAGTACTTC. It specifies CSASKPGAKNSQYF.

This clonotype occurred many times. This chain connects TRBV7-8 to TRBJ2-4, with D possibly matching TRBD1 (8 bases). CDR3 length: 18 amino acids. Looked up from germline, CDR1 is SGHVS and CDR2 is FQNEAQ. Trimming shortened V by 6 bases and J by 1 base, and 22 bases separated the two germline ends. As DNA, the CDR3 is TGTGCCAGCAGGTCGGACAGGGAGGGCCCCCTGGCCAAAAACATTCAGTACTTC. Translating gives CASRSDREGPLAKNIQYF.